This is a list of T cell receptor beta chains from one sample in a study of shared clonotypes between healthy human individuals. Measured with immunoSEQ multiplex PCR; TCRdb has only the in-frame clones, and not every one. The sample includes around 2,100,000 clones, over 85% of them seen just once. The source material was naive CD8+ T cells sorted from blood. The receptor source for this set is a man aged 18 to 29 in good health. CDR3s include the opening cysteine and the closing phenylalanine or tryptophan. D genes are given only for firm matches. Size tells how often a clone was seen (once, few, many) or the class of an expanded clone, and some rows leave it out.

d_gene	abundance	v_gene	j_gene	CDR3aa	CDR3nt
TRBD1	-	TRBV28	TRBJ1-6	CASSLYRGGNNSPLHF	TGTGCCAGCAGTTTGTACAGGGGGGGGAATAATTCACCCCTCCACTTT
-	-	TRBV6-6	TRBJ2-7	CASSLLARSSYEQYF	TGTGCCAGCAGTTTGTTGGCAAGGAGCTCCTACGAGCAGTACTTC
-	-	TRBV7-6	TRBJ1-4	CASSLEPVVANEKLFF	TGTGCCAGCAGCTTAGAGCCAGTGGTCGCTAATGAAAAACTGTTTTTT
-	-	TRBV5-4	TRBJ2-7	CASGLGGAYEQYF	TGTGCCAGCGGCCTTGGGGGGGCTTACGAGCAGTACTTC
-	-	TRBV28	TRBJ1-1	CASSVGWGQSTEAFF	TGTGCCAGCAGTGTGGGTTGGGGGCAGAGCACTGAAGCTTTCTTT
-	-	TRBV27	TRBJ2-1	CASSLGWGRDEQFF	TGTGCCAGCAGTTTAGGGTGGGGAAGGGATGAGCAGTTCTTC
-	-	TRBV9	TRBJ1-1	CASSVDAGTGNTEAFF	TGTGCCAGCAGCGTAGACGCAGGGACGGGGAACACTGAAGCTTTCTTT
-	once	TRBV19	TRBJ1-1	CASSTLTANTEAFF	TGTGCCAGTAGTACGTTGACAGCGAACACTGAAGCTTTCTTT
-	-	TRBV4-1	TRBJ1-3	CASSQDRILTGNTIYF	TGCGCCAGCAGCCAAGATCGCATCTTGACTGGAAACACCATATATTTT
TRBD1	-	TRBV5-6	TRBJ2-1	CASSYTRPTGSSYNEQFF	TGTGCCAGCAGCTACACCCGGCCGACAGGGAGCTCCTACAATGAGCAGTTCTTC
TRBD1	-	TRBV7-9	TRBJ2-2	CASSPGQGDTGELFF	TGTGCCAGCAGCCCGGGACAGGGGGACACCGGGGAGCTGTTTTTT
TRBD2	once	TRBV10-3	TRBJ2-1	CAISARLAGNNEQFF	TGTGCCATCAGTGCGCGGCTAGCGGGAAACAATGAGCAGTTCTTC
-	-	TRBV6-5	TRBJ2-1	CASSAGNEQFF	TGTGCCAGCAGCGCCGGGAATGAGCAGTTCTTC
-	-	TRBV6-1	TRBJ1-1	CASDFKGGATEAFF	TGTGCCAGCGACTTCAAGGGGGGGGCCACTGAAGCTTTCTTT
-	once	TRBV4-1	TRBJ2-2	CASSQVIGSGELFF	TGCGCCAGCAGCCAAGTGATCGGTTCCGGGGAGCTGTTTTTT
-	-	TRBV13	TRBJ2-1	CASSLGGLVSSYNEQFF	TGTGCCAGCAGCTTAGGTGGCCTCGTAAGCTCCTACAATGAGCAGTTCTTC
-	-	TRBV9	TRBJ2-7	CASSGRVGGTDEQYF	TGTGCCAGCAGCGGACGAGTAGGAGGAACAGACGAGCAGTACTTC